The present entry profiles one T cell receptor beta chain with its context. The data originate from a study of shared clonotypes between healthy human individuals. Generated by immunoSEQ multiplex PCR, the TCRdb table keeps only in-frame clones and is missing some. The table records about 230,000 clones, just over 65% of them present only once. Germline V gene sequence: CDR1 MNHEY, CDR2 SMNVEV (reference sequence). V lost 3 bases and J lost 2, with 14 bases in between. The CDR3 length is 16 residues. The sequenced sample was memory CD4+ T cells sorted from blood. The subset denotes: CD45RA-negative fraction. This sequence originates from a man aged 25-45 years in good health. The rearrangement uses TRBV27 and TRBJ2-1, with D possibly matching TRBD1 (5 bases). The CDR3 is CASSLQGRRTYNEQFF. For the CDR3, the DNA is TGTGCCAGCAGTTTGCAGGGCCGACGAACCTACAATGAGCAGTTCTTC.